This T cell receptor (beta chain) originates from a study of blood T cell repertoires in COVID-19. Data came from immunoSEQ multiplex PCR; TCRdb stores just in-frame clones and leaves some out. This table holds roughly 410,000 clones, 87% found once. The source of this sequence is a woman in her sixties with COVID-19, enrolled during active disease. The material sequenced was peripheral blood.

As DNA, the CDR3 is TGTGCCAGCAGCCCGACAGGGGGAGTTGACACCGGGGAGCTGTTTTTT. This sequence encodes CASSPTGGVDTGELFF. V is TRBV3-1 (or the pseudogene TRBV3-2) and J is TRBJ2-2; 9 bases map to TRBD1. The trim removed 4 bases at V and 3 bases at J, leaving 6 bases unmatched. Germline V gene sequence: CDR1 LGHDT, CDR2 YNNKEL (reference sequence). The CDR3 is made up of 16 amino acids.